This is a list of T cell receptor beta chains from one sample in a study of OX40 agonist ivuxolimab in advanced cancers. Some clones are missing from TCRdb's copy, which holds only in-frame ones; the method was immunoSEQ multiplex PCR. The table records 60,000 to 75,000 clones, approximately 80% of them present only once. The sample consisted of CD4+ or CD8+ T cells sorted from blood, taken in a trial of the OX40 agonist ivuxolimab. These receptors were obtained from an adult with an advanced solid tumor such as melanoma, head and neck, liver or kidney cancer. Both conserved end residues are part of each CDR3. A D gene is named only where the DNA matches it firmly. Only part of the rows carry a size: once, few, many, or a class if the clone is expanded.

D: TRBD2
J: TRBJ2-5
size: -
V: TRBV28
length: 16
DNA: TGTGCCAGCAGTTTAAGACTAGCGGGGGACCAAGAGACCCAGTACTTC
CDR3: CASSLRLAGDQETQYF

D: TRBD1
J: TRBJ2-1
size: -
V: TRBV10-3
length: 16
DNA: TGTGCCATCAGTGAAACAGGGGCGCCGCTTTACAATGAGCAGTTCTTC
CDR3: CAISETGAPLYNEQFF

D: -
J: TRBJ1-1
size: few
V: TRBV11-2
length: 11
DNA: TGTGCCAGCAGCTTGGACGCTGAAGCTTTCTTT
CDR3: CASSLDAEAFF

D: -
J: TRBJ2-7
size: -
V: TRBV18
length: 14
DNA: TGTGCCAGCTCACCATGGGACTCCTACTACGAGCAGTACTTC
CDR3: CASSPWDSYYEQYF

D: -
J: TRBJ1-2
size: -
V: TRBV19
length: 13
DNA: TGTGCCAGATTCTGGGCTATCAACTATGGCTACACCTTC
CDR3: CARFWAINYGYTF

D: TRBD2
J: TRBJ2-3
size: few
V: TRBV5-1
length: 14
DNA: TGCGCCAGCAGCTTCGGGGGGGCCCCCGATACGCAGTATTTT
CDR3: CASSFGGAPDTQYF

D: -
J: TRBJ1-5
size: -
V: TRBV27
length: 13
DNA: TGTGCCAGCAGTTTAAGGGGGAATCAGCCCCAGCATTTT
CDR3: CASSLRGNQPQHF

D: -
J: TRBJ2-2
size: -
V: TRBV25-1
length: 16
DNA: TGTGCCAGCAGCCAATCGACTGCTCCGAACACCGGGGAGCTGTTTTTT
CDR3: CASSQSTAPNTGELFF

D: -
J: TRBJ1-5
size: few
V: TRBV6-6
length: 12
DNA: TGTGCCAGCAGTTCGGGAGTAGAGCCCCAGCATTTT
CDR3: CASSSGVEPQHF

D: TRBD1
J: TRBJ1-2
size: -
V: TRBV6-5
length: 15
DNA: TGTGCCAGCAATCAGGGACAGGGTCCCGTTTATGGCTACACCTTC
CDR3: CASNQGQGPVYGYTF

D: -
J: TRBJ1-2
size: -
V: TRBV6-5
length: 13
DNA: TGTGCCAGCAGCCGACGAGGGGGGCTGGGCTACACCTTC
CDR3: CASSRRGGLGYTF

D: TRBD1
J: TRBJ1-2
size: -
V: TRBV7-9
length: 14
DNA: TGTGCCAGCAGCTTAGCCGACAGGGGTGGCGGCTACACCTTC
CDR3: CASSLADRGGGYTF

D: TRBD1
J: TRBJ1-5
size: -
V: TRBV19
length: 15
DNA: TGTGCCAGTATTTCCGGGACAGGGGGCGGACAGCCCCAGCATTTT
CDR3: CASISGTGGGQPQHF

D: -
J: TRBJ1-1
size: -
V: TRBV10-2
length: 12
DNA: TGCGCCAGCAGTCCGACGAACACTGAAGCTTTCTTT
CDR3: CASSPTNTEAFF

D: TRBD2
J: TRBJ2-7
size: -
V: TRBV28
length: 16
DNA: TGTGCCAGCAGTTCGGGGGGGACTAGTGGAGTCTACGAGCAGTACTTC
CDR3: CASSSGGTSGVYEQYF

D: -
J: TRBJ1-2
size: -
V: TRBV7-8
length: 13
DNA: TGTGCCAGCAGCTTAGAGGGGCTTCATGGCTACACCTTC
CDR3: CASSLEGLHGYTF

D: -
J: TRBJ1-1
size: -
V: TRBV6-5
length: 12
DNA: TGTGCCAGCAGTTCAGGACAGTCTGAAGCTTTCTTT
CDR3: CASSSGQSEAFF

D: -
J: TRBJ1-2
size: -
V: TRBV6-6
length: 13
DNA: TGTGCCAGCAGCTCCGACACAACAGGTGGCTACACCTTC
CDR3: CASSSDTTGGYTF

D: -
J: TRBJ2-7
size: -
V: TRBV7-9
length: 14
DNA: TGTGCCAGCAGCCTTAGCGTCCTGGGCTACGAGCAGTACTTC
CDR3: CASSLSVLGYEQYF

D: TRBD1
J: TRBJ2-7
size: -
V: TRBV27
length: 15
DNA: TGTGCCAGCAGTCCGGGACAGGCGAATACCTACGAGCAGTACTTC
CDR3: CASSPGQANTYEQYF

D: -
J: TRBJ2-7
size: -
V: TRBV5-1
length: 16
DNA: TGTGCCAGCAGCTTGGTCGGCCAGGTAAAACACTACGAGCAGTACTTC
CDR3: CASSLVGQVKHYEQYF

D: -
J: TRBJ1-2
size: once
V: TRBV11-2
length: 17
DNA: TGTGCCAGCAGCTTAGATCGCGTCAGAGTCGTTCCTAGTGGCTACACCTTC
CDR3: CASSLDRVRVVPSGYTF

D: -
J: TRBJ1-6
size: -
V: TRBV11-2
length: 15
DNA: TGTGCCAGCAGATGGGGGACCGACGGCGGTTCACCCCTCCACTTT
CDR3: CASRWGTDGGSPLHF

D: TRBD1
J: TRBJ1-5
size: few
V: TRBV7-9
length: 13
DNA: TGTGCCAGCAGAGGGACAGGGAATCAGCCCCAGCATTTT
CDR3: CASRGTGNQPQHF

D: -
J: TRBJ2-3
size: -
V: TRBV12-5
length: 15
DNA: TGTGCTAGTGGTTTGGTCGGAACTAGCACAGATACGCAGTATTTT
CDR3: CASGLVGTSTDTQYF

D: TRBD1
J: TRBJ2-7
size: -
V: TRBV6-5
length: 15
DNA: TGTGCCAGCAGTTCACCGGGACAGGTCTCCTACGAGCAGTACTTC
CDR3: CASSSPGQVSYEQYF

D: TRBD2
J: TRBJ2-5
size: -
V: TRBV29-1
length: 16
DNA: TGCAGCGCAGATTCAGGGGCGGGGGGTTTGCAAGAGACCCAGTACTTC
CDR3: CSADSGAGGLQETQYF

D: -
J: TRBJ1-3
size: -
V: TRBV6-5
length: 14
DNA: TGTGCCAGCAGTCAGACACACTCTGGAAACACCATATATTTT
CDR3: CASSQTHSGNTIYF

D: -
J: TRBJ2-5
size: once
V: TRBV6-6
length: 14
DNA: TGTGCCAGCACCTCGGTCCCTGGGGAAGAGGCCCAGTACTTC
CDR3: CASTSVPGEEAQYF

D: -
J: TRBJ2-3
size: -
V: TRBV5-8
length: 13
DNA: TGTGCCAGCAGCTTGCAGAGCACAGATACGCAGTATTTT
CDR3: CASSLQSTDTQYF

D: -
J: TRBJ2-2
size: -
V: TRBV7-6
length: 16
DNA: TGTGCCAGCAGCTCTTCACCCAGACAGACCACCGGGGAGCTGTTTTTT
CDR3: CASSSSPRQTTGELFF

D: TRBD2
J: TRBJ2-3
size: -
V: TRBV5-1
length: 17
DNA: TGCGCCAGCAGCTTGGGATCTAGCGGGGGGCGCACAGATACGCAGTATTTT
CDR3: CASSLGSSGGRTDTQYF

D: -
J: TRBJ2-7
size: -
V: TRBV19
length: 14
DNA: TGTGCCAGTAGTGTAGCGACAGGCGTGCACGAGCAGTACTTC
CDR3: CASSVATGVHEQYF

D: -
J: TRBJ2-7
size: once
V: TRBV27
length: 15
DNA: TGTGCCAGCAGTGGGGCTGGTGGGGGCAGTTACGAGCAGTACTTC
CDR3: CASSGAGGGSYEQYF

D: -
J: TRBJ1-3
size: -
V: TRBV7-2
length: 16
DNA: TGTGCCAGCAGCTTTTCCGGGCGCAACTCTGGAAACACCATATATTTT
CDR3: CASSFSGRNSGNTIYF

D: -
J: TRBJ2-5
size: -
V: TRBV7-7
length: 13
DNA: TGTGCCAGCAGCCCGACTGGTTTGAAAACCCAGTACTTC
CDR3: CASSPTGLKTQYF

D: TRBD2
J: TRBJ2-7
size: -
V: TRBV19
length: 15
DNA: TGTGCCAGTCGCATCAGATCTAGCGGGGCTTACGAGCAGTACTTC
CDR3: CASRIRSSGAYEQYF

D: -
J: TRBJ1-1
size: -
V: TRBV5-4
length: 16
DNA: TGTGCCAGCAGCTTGAGCAGGGGCCCCTGGGGTACTGAAGCTTTCTTT
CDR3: CASSLSRGPWGTEAFF

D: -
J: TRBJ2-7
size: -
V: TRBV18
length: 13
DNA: TGTGCCAGCTCACCCAAAGGTTCTGGCGAGCAGTACTTC
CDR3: CASSPKGSGEQYF

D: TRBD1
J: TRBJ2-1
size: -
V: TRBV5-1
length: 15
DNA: TGCGCCAGCAGCCCCGGACAGGGGACCTACAATGAGCAGTTCTTC
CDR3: CASSPGQGTYNEQFF

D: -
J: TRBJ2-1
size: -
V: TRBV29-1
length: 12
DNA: TGCAGCGTCCTAAAGGTTGCGGATGAGCAGTTCTTC
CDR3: CSVLKVADEQFF

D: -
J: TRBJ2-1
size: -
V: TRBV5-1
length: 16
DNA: TGCGCCAGCAGCTTGGGAGGGTTGAGCTCCTACAATGAGCAGTTCTTC
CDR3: CASSLGGLSSYNEQFF